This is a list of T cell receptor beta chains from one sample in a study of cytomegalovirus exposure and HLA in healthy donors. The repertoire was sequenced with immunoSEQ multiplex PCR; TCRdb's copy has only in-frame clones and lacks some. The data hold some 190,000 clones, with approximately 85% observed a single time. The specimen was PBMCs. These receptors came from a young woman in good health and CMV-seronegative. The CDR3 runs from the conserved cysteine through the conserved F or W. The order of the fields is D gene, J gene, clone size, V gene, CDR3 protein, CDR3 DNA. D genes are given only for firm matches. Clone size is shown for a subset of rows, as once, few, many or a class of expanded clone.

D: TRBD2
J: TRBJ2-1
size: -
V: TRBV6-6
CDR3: CASSSLGTSYNEQFF
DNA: TGTGCCAGCAGTTCCCTAGGGACTAGCTACAATGAGCAGTTCTTC

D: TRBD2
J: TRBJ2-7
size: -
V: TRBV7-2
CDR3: CASSLVGGRVYEQYF
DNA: TGTGCCAGCAGCTTAGTTGGCGGGAGGGTCTACGAGCAGTACTTC

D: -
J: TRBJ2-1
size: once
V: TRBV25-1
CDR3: CASSEGGIQFF
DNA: TGTGCCAGCAGTGAAGGGGGCATACAGTTCTTC

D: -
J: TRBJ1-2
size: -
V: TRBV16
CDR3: CASSRNSQIYSGEGDYGYTF
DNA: TGTGCCAGCAGCCGAAATTCCCAAATTTATTCGGGCGAGGGCGACTATGGCTACACCTTC

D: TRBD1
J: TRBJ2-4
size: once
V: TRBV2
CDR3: CASSTDRKYF
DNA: TGTGCCAGCAGTACGGACAGGAAGTACTTC

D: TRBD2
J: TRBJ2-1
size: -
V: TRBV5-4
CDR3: CASSPGGRAINEQFF
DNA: TGTGCCAGCAGCCCCGGGGGGAGGGCCATTAATGAGCAGTTCTTC

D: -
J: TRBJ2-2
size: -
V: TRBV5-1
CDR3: CASRSRTGELFF
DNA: TGCGCCAGCAGGTCCCGGACCGGGGAGCTGTTTTTT

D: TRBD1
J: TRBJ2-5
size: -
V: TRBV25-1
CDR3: CASTTPGQGGWGTQYF
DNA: TGTGCCAGCACCACCCCGGGACAGGGAGGATGGGGGACCCAGTACTTC

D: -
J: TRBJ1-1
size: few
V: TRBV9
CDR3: CASTPGLLNTEAFF
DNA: TGTGCCAGCACCCCAGGTCTATTAAACACTGAAGCTTTCTTT

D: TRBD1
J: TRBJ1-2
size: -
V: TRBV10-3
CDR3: CAISRGAALQDGYTF
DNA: TGTGCCATCAGCAGGGGGGCAGCTTTACAGGATGGCTACACCTTC

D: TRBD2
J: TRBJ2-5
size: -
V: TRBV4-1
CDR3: CASSRIGLAGFDPRLETQYF
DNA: TGCGCCAGCAGCCGAATCGGACTAGCGGGATTCGACCCCAGACTAGAGACCCAGTACTTC

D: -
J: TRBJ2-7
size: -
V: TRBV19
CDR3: CASSIGQPVDPYEQYF
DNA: TGTGCCAGTAGTATTGGACAGCCGGTAGACCCCTACGAGCAGTACTTC

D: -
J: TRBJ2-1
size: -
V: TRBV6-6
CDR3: CASSHLYNEQFF
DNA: TGTGCCAGCAGCCACCTATACAATGAGCAGTTCTTC

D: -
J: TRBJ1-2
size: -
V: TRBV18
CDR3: CASSPPETGGYGYTF
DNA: TGTGCCAGCTCACCCCCCGAAACCGGAGGGTATGGCTACACCTTC

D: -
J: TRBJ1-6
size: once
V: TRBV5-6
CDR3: CASSKEGVRNSPLHF
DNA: TGTGCCAGCAGCAAAGAGGGAGTTAGGAATTCACCCCTCCACTTT

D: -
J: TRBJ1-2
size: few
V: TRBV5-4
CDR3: CASSHSGLIYGYTF
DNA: TGTGCCAGCAGCCACAGCGGACTGATCTATGGCTACACCTTC

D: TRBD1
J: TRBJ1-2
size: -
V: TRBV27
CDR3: CASRPSGTGSGYTF
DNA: TGTGCCAGCCGACCCTCCGGGACAGGGTCGGGCTACACCTTC

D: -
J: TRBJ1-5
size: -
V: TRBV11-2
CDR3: CASSLLVTDREQPQHF
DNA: TGTGCCAGCAGCTTACTAGTGACAGATAGAGAACAGCCCCAGCATTTT

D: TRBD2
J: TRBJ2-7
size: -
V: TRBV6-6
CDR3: CASSILAGGPNEQYF
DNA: TGTGCCAGCTCAATCCTAGCGGGAGGGCCAAACGAGCAGTACTTC

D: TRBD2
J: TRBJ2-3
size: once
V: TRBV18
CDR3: CASLPLAGGTTDTQYF
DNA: TGTGCCAGCCTTCCCCTAGCGGGGGGTACCACAGATACGCAGTATTTT

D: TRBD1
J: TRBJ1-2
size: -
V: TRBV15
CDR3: CATGETGKSYGYTF
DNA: TGTGCCACGGGGGAGACAGGGAAGAGCTATGGCTACACCTTC

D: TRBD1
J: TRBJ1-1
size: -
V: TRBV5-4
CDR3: CASSLRQGNRAEAFF
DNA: TGTGCCAGCAGCTTACGACAGGGGAATAGAGCTGAAGCTTTCTTT

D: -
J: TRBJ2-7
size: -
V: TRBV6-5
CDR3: CASSYLTASPYEQYF
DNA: TGTGCCAGCAGTTACTTGACTGCATCCCCCTACGAGCAGTACTTC

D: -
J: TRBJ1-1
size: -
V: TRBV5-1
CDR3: CASSSVGDPEAFF
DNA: TGCGCCAGCAGCTCTGTAGGGGATCCTGAAGCTTTCTTT

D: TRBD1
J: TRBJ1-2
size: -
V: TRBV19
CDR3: CASSIDPTTGGYGYTF
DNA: TGTGCCAGTAGTATAGATCCCACGACAGGGGGCTATGGCTACACCTTC

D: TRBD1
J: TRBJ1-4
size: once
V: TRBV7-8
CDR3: CASSLGGQVNEKLFF
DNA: TGTGCCAGCAGCTTAGGGGGACAGGTTAATGAAAAACTGTTTTTT

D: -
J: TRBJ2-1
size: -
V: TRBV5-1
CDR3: CASSPHINEQFF
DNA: TGCGCCAGCAGCCCTCACATCAATGAGCAGTTCTTC

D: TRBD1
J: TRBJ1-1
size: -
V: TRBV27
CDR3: CASSLFRDRRNTEAFF
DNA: TGTGCCAGCAGTTTATTCCGGGACAGAAGGAACACTGAAGCTTTCTTT

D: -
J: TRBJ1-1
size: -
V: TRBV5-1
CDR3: CASSLGAGTEAFF
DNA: TGCGCCAGCAGCTTGGGGGCAGGCACTGAAGCTTTCTTT

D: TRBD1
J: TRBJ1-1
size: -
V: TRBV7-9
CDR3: CASSLGGGAYTEAFF
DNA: TGTGCCAGCAGCTTAGGAGGGGGCGCGTACACTGAAGCTTTCTTT

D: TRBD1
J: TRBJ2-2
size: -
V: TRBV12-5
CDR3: CASGLGTGAGELFF
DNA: TGTGCTAGTGGTTTGGGGACAGGGGCCGGGGAGCTGTTTTTT

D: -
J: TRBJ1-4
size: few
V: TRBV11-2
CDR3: CASSLEIRSSGWEKLFF
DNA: TGTGCCAGCAGCTTAGAGATTCGGTCTTCGGGGTGGGAAAAACTGTTTTTT

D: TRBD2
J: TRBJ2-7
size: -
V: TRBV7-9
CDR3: CASSLGTSGTYEQYF
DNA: TGTGCCAGCAGCTTAGGGACTAGCGGGACCTACGAGCAGTACTTC

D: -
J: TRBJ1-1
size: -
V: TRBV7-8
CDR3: CASRPGQLNTEAFF
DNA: TGTGCCAGCAGGCCGGGACAATTGAACACTGAAGCTTTCTTT

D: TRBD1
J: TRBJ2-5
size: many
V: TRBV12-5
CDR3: CASGLAGGAETQYF
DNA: TGTGCTAGTGGTTTGGCAGGGGGCGCAGAGACCCAGTACTTC

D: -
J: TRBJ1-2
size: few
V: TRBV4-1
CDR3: CASSQLNGYTF
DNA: TGCGCCAGCAGCCAATTAAATGGCTACACCTTC

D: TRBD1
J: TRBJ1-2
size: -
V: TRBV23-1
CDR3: CARKTGRHYGYTF
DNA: TGCGCCAGAAAGACAGGGCGGCACTATGGCTACACCTTC

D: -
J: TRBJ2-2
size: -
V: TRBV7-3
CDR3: CASSLTRGGAGELFF
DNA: TGTGCCAGCAGCTTAACCCGAGGCGGGGCCGGGGAGCTGTTTTTT

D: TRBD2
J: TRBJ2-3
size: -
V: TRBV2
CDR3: CASSVGAGAFIDTQYF
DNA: TGTGCCAGCAGTGTTGGAGCGGGGGCGTTCATAGATACGCAGTATTTT

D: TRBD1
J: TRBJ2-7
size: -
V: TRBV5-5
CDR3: CASSPRQGLTYEQYF
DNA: TGTGCCAGCAGTCCACGACAGGGGCTAACCTACGAGCAGTACTTC

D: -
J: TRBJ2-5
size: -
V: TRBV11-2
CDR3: CASSLGAGQGELGTQYF
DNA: TGTGCCAGCAGCTTAGGTGCGGGGCAGGGAGAGTTGGGGACCCAGTACTTC

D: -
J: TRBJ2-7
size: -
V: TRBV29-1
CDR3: CSVPRYVRAYEQYF
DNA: TGCAGCGTTCCTCGATATGTGAGGGCCTACGAGCAGTACTTC

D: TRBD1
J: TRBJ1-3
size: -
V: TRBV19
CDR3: CASSARTGGPEGSGNTIYF
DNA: TGTGCCAGTAGTGCCCGGACAGGGGGCCCTGAGGGCTCTGGAAACACCATATATTTT

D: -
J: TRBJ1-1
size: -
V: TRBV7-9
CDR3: CASSPLSGGMNTEAFF
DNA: TGTGCCAGCAGCCCCCTTAGCGGGGGCATGAACACTGAAGCTTTCTTT

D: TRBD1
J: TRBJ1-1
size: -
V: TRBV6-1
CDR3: CASSEAGTGYFTEAFF
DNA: TGTGCCAGCAGTGAAGCCGGGACAGGGTACTTCACTGAAGCTTTCTTT

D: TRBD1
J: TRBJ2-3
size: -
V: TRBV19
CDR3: CASSTGQGVPDTQYF
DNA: TGTGCCAGTAGTACAGGACAGGGGGTACCAGATACGCAGTATTTT

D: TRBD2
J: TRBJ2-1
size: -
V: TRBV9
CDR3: CASSAAGGRDNEQFF
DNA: TGTGCCAGCAGCGCAGCGGGGGGGCGAGACAATGAGCAGTTCTTC